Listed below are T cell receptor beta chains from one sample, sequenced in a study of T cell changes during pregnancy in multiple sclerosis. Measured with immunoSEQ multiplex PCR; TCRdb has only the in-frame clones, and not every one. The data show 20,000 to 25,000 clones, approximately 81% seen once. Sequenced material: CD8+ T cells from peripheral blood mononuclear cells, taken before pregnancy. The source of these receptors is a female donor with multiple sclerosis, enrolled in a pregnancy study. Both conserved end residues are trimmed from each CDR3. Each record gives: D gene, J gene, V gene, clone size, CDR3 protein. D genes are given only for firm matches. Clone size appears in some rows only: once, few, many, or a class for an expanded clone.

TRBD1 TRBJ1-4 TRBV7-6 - ASSGRGQGTNEKLF
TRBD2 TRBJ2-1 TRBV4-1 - ASSQGWTSSDEQF
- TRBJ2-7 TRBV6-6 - ASGPEGSYEQY
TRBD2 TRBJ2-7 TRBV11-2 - ASSFGTSGIDEQY
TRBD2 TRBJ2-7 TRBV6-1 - ASSEYGSGSPSYEQY
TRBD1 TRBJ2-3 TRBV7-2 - ASSPGQGVLDTQY
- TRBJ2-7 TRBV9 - ASSVGRDLYYEQY
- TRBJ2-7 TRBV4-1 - ASSQDRAGTYEQY
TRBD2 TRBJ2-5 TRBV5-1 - ASSSSLAGGISETQY
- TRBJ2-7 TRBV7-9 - ASSPGRGTGSYEQY
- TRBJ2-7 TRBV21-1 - ASSGPTSGRYQAYEQY
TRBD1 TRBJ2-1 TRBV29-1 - SGNRGNNEQF
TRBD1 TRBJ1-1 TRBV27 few ASSLAAVAGGTEAF
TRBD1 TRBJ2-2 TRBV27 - ASRIGGLGGELF
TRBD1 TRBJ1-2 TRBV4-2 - ASSQDWDSSTNYGYT
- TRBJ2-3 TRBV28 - ASSFMRGAGQGTDTQY
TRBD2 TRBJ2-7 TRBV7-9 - ASSLLAGGIEQY
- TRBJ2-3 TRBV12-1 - ASSLRPPDRPTDTQY
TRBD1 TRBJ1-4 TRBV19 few ASSSDRERVEKLF
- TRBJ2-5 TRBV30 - AWSPPYEETQY
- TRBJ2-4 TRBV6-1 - ASTQGNIQY
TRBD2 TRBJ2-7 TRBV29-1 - SVEPSGGDYEQY
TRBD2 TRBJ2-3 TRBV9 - ASSGRESTDTQY
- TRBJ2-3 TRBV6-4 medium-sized ASSDSTGGGTDTQY
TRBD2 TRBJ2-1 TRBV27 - ASSRKRELNEQF
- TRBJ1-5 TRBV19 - AARGWGRPQH
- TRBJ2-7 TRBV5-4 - ASSFRYEQY
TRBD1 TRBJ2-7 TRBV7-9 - ASSLGRIGQGKHYEQY